This T cell receptor (beta chain) was documented in a study of shared clonotypes between healthy human individuals. This CDR3 is built from 18 residues. Trimming took 10 bases from V and 5 from J, leaving 31 bases between them. In germline, CDR1 is SNHLY, CDR2 FYNNEI. Study-level results: Across subsets, estimated richness was generally greater for naive than for memory populations.

The method was immunoSEQ multiplex PCR; TCRdb's version includes in-frame clones alone and lacks a portion of them. The table has 1,500,000 or so clones, roughly 98.5% seen once. This clone was recorded only once. Antigen unknown. Sequencing input: naive CD4+ T cells sorted from blood. Subset defined: CD45RA+ positively selected. The gene calls are TRBV2 and TRBJ2-3; D may correspond to TRBD1 or TRBD2 (5 bases each). The clonotype was recovered from a man aged 30 to 39 in good health. The CDR3 region has the DNA TGTGCCACCACGAGAAAACCGGGACCGCATTTGAGGGGAGATACGCAGTATTTT. It encodes CATTRKPGPHLRGDTQYF.